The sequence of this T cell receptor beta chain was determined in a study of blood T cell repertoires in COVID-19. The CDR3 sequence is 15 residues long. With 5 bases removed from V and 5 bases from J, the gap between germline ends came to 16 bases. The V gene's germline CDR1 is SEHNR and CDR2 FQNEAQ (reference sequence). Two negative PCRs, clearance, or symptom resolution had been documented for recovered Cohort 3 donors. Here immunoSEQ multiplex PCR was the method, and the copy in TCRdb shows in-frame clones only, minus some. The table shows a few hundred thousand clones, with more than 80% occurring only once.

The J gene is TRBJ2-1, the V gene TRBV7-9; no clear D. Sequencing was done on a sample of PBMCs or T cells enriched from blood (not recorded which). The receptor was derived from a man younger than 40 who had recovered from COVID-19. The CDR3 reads CASSQSNLKNNEQFF. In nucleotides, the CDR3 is TGTGCCAGCAGCCAAAGCAACCTGAAGAACAATGAGCAGTTCTTC.